These 30 T cell receptor beta chains share one sample of origin, sequenced in a study of CD8 T cell repertoires and HIV-1 epitope variants. Sequencing used immunoSEQ multiplex PCR; TCRdb keeps in-frame clones, though not all of them. The sample carries 95,000 or so clones, 74% recorded once. The sequenced sample consisted of uncultured baseline CD8+ T cells from peripheral blood mononuclear cells (PBMCs). The receptors originated from a male donor with HIV.

The rearrangement joins TRBV10-2 to TRBJ1-2; 8 bases map to TRBD1. Germline CDR1 WSHSY, CDR2 SAAADI. The junction had 7 bases not matched to a gene; V was cut back by 6 bases and J by 4 bases. This CDR3 has 14 amino acids. CDR3 sequence reads: CASSADRDTYGYTF. In DNA, the CDR3 is TGCGCCAGCAGCGCGGACAGGGATACCTATGGCTACACCTTC.

The chain has TRBV7-8 and TRBJ2-7, with D possibly matching TRBD1 (6 bases). V lost 3 bases and J lost 0, with 15 bases in between. This CDR3 has 16 amino acids. The germline V gene has CDR1 SGHVS and CDR2 FQNEAQ. The CDR3 loop is CASSFGSAGDSYEQYF. The CDR3 coding sequence is TGTGCCAGCAGCTTCGGGTCGGCAGGGGACTCCTACGAGCAGTACTTC.

The chain is built from TRBV10-3 and TRBJ2-2; 10 bases fit TRBD1. In germline, CDR1 is ENHRY, CDR2 SYGVKD. The J segment lost 6 bases and the V segment lost 7 bases, leaving 5 bases of the junction unmatched. This CDR3 comprises 14 residues. The CDR3 DNA is TGTGCCATCACCGGGACAGGGGAGGCCGGGGAGCTGTTTTTT. Translation gives CAITGTGEAGELFF.

The chain has TRBV7-2 and TRBJ2-5; D possibly corresponds to TRBD2 (6 bases). CDR3 length: 13 residues. The V end lost 5 bases, the J end lost 7 bases, and 14 bases lay between the germline ends. The V gene's germline CDR1 is SGHTA and CDR2 FQGNSA. The chain's CDR3 is CASSRDWVGTQYF. CDR3 nucleotides: TGTGCCAGCAGCCGGGACTGGGTAGGGACCCAGTACTTC. Together with reference TRBV7-2 and TRBJ2-5, the CDR3 gives the full variable domain: GAGVSQSPSNKVTEKGKDVELRCDPISGHTALYWYRQSLGQGLEFLIYFQGNSAPDKSGLPSDRFSAERTGGSVSTLTIQRTQQEDSAVYLCASSRDWVGTQYFGPGTRLLVL.

The chain employs TRBV2 and TRBJ2-7, with D possibly being TRBD1 (5 bases). The CDR3 has 13 amino acids. Germline values: CDR1 SNHLY, CDR2 FYNNEI. CDR3 sequence: CASQTRGSYEQYF. The DNA for the CDR3 is TGTGCGTCTCAAACAAGGGGTTCCTACGAGCAGTACTTC.

This chain joins TRBV28 and TRBJ2-7, with D perhaps matching TRBD2 (5 bases). The V gene lost 1 base and the J gene lost 2 bases, with 21 bases spanning the gap. CDR3 size: 18 residues. Germline lookup yields CDR1 MDHEN and CDR2 SYDVKM. The chain's CDR3 is CASSLSLAPGDYTYEQYF. The CDR3 DNA reads TGTGCCAGCAGTTTATCCCTGGCCCCCGGGGATTACACCTACGAGCAGTACTTC.

The V call is TRBV29-1, the J call TRBJ2-7; unclear D gene. V lost 2 bases to trimming and J lost 2 bases, with 10 bases between them. The CDR3 spans 13 residues. Germline V lookup: CDR1 SQVTM, CDR2 ANQGSEA. In nucleotides, the CDR3 is TGCAGCGTTGAATCGGGCGGTACCTACGAGCAGTACTTC. This sequence encodes CSVESGGTYEQYF.

The J gene is TRBJ1-2, the V gene TRBV18, with 7 bases matching TRBD1. Germline V lookup: CDR1 KGHSH, CDR2 LQKENI. This CDR3 is built from 12 residues. J lost 6 bases, V lost 6 bases, and 4 bases had no gene match. CDR3 protein: CASSPTGNGYTF. CDR3 DNA sequence: TGTGCCAGCTCCCCGACAGGGAATGGCTACACCTTC.

The V and J genes are TRBV15 and TRBJ1-3; 7 positions match TRBD1. This CDR3 comprises 14 residues. Looked up from germline, CDR1 is LNHNV and CDR2 is YYDKDF (reference sequence). V shed 3 bases and J 2 bases; nucleotides not matched to a gene: 1. Here the CDR3 reads CATSRGTAGNTIYF. Written as DNA, the CDR3 is TGTGCCACCAGCAGGGGGACAGCTGGAAACACCATATATTTT.

V gene TRBV29-1 combines with J gene TRBJ2-1; perhaps TRBD2 as D (5 bases). Germline V CDR1 and CDR2: SQVTM, ANQGSEA. The CDR3 length is 13 residues. V lost 7 bases to trimming and J lost 3 bases, with 13 bases between them. The CDR3 reads CSAERRDYNEQFF. The CDR3 region has the DNA TGCAGCGCCGAGAGACGGGACTACAATGAGCAGTTCTTC.

This rearrangement joins TRBV15 to TRBJ1-5, with D perhaps TRBD1 (6 bases). Germline V gives CDR1 LNHNV, CDR2 YYDKDF (reference sequence). This CDR3 contains 19 residues. With 3 bases removed from V and 2 bases from J, the gap between germline ends came to 23 bases. This CDR3 reads CATSRPVGGGEQGNQPQHF. CDR3 nucleotides: TGTGCCACCAGCAGGCCCGTTGGAGGGGGGGAACAAGGCAATCAGCCCCAGCATTTT.

This clone was seen only once. J is TRBJ1-6 and V is TRBV6-5, with 10 bases identical to TRBD1. The J segment lost 7 bases and the V segment lost 6 bases, leaving 3 bases of the junction unmatched. The CDR3 covers 14 residues. Germline V lookup: CDR1 MNHEY, CDR2 SVGAGI. In DNA, the CDR3 is TGTGCCAGCAGGGGGACAGGGGAAAATTCACCCCTCCACTTT. This codes for CASRGTGENSPLHF.

The chain joins TRBV5-4 to TRBJ2-3; the D is unclear. From germline, CDR1 is SGHNT and CDR2 YYREEE (reference sequence). Trimming took off 2 bases at V and 5 bases at J, with 9 bases between the two ends. This CDR3 region has 13 residues. This CDR3 reads CASSFNIQDTQYF. CDR3 DNA sequence: TGTGCCAGCAGCTTCAACATACAAGATACGCAGTATTTT.

In this sample, this clone turned up a few times. As DNA, the CDR3 is TGTGCCAGCAGGAGGGACAGGGGGGGCTTGGAGCAGTACTTC. Translating gives CASRRDRGGLEQYF. This rearrangement joins TRBV28 to TRBJ2-7; 11 bases are shared with TRBD1. The V segment lost 6 bases and the J segment 7 bases; nucleotides outside the gene matches: 8. CDR1 MDHEN and CDR2 SYDVKM come from the germline V gene. The CDR3 has 14 residues.

This clone was found a few times. The genes are TRBV5-6 and TRBJ2-7; no clear D gene. This CDR3 spans 14 amino acids. Germline V gene sequence: CDR1 SGHDT, CDR2 YYEEEE. V was cut by 8 bases and J by 6 bases, with 21 bases left in between. In DNA, the CDR3 is TGTGCCAGTCTACATCAGACATCTACCCCCGAGCAGTACTTC. Translating it yields CASLHQTSTPEQYF.

This sequence joins TRBV15 and TRBJ1-4; 9 bases are shared with TRBD1. CDR3 length equals 15 residues. The ends lost 6 bases at V and 6 bases at J; junction bases unmatched: 8. Germline CDR1 LNHNV, CDR2 YYDKDF (reference sequence). This chain's CDR3 is CATSNGGQGHEKLFF. The CDR3 DNA reads TGTGCCACCAGTAACGGGGGACAGGGTCATGAAAAACTGTTTTTT.

This chain joins TRBV2 and TRBJ1-3; 7 positions match TRBD1. J gave up 2 bases and V 9 bases, and 4 bases lay outside the gene matches. Germline V CDR1 and CDR2: SNHLY, FYNNEI. This CDR3 has 13 amino acids. This chain's CDR3 is CASVQGTGNTIYF. CDR3 nucleotides: TGTGCCAGTGTACAGGGGACTGGAAACACCATATATTTT.

V usage is TRBV6-5 and J usage is TRBJ2-1, with a weak D call TRBD2 (6 bases). Germline V gene sequence: CDR1 MNHEY, CDR2 SVGAGI. The CDR3 contains 16 residues. The V and J ends lost 0 bases and 5 bases respectively, with 14 bases between them. CDR3 amino acids: CASSYSSSGWDNEQFF. CDR3 bases: TGTGCCAGCAGTTACTCGAGTAGCGGATGGGACAATGAGCAGTTCTTC.

As for this clone: One junction end does not reproduce the germline sequence, and a read error may be involved. The gene calls are TRBV14 and TRBJ2-7, with D possibly TRBD1 on 5 matching bases. The germline CDR1 and CDR2 sequences are SGHDN and FVKESK. The CDR3 loop spans 11 amino acids. The CDR3 sequence: CASGQGYEQYF. CDR3 in DNA: TGTGCCAGCGGCCAGGGATACGAGCAGTACTTC.

This chain links TRBV2 with TRBJ1-5; 7 bases are a match to TRBD1. The germline V gene has CDR1 SNHLY and CDR2 FYNNEI. CDR3 length: 14 amino acids. With V trimmed by 4 bases and J by 4 bases, 4 bases remained unmatched. This CDR3 reads CASSGGTENQPQHF. The CDR3 DNA reads as TGTGCCAGCAGTGGCGGGACAGAAAATCAGCCCCAGCATTTT.

The rearrangement uses TRBV29-1 and TRBJ2-5; D might be TRBD2 (5 bases). Trimming removed 4 bases from V and 9 bases from J, with 18 bases in between. The CDR3 totals 13 residues. The V gene's germline CDR1 is SQVTM and CDR2 ANQGSEA. The CDR3 here is CSVVVSGSRAQYF. In nucleotides, the CDR3 is TGCAGCGTTGTGGTTTCAGGATCGAGGGCCCAGTACTTC. Complete variable domain (other parts from reference TRBV29-1 and TRBJ2-5): SAVISQKPSRDICQRGTSLTIQCQVDSQVTMMFWYRQQPGQSLTLIATANQGSEATYESGFVIDKFPISRPNLTFSTLTVSNMSPEDSSIYLCSVVVSGSRAQYFGPGTRLLVL.

CDR3 sequence reads: CASSPTGGNQPQHF. The CDR3 bases are TGTGCCAGCTCACCGACAGGGGGCAATCAGCCCCAGCATTTT. The gene calls are TRBV18 and TRBJ1-5; 8 nucleotides align to TRBD1. Germline loops: CDR1 KGHSH, CDR2 LQKENI. This CDR3 spans 14 amino acids. With V trimmed by 3 bases and J by 2 bases, 0 bases remained unmatched.

This chain links TRBV4-3 with TRBJ2-5; D is possibly TRBD1 (6 bases). CDR1 and CDR2 (germline): LGHNA, YSLEER. The CDR3 extends over 14 amino acids. Deletions cut 1 base from V and 2 bases from J, with 8 bases between. CDR3 sequence: CASSQARGQETQYF. CDR3 bases: TGCGCCAGCAGCCAAGCAAGGGGGCAAGAGACCCAGTACTTC.

This chain uses TRBV21-1 with TRBJ1-1; the table's D gene call, TRBD1, was not cross checked with the DNA. TRBV21-1 is an annotated pseudogene. CDR3 length: 16 amino acids. The CDR3 sequence: CASIFTGQLMNTEAFF. The CDR3 coding sequence is TGTGCCAGCATCTTTACAGGGCAACTAATGAACACTGAAGCTTTCTTT.

This rearrangement joins TRBV9 to TRBJ2-2; 9 nucleotides agree with TRBD1. J was trimmed by 4 bases and V by 0 bases; bases with no gene match: 4. CDR3 size: 16 residues. The germline V gene has CDR1 SGDLS and CDR2 YYNGEE. The CDR3 sequence: CASSVGLTGGTGELFF. The DNA of the CDR3 is TGTGCCAGCAGCGTAGGGCTGACAGGGGGCACCGGGGAGCTGTTTTTT.

The chain employs TRBV7-2 and TRBJ1-6; D is possibly TRBD1 (5 bases). CDR1 is SGHTA and CDR2 is FQGNSA in the germline V gene. V gave up 5 bases and J gave up 2 bases, with 10 bases separating them. The CDR3 has 15 residues. DNA of the CDR3: TGTGCCAGCAGCCGAGGGACGGCCTATAATTCACCCCTCCACTTT. It codes for CASSRGTAYNSPLHF.

In nucleotides, the CDR3 is TGCGCCAGCAGCCCGGGGGACAGCAATGAAAAACTGTTTTTT. Translated: CASSPGDSNEKLFF. The rearrangement uses TRBV5-1 and TRBJ1-4; 7 bases are shared with TRBD1. V lost 4 bases and J lost 5; bases outside the gene matches: 5. From germline, CDR1 is SGHRS and CDR2 YFSETQ. This CDR3 has 14 amino acids.

J is TRBJ2-6 and V is TRBV11-3; 14 nucleotides match TRBD2. CDR3 size: 17 residues. Germline V CDR1 and CDR2: SGHNT, YENEEA. The V segment lost 3 bases and the J segment 3 bases; nucleotides outside the gene matches: 1. CDR3 region: CASSLGLAGVGANVLTF. The CDR3 DNA sequence: TGTGCCAGCAGCTTGGGACTAGCGGGAGTTGGGGCCAACGTCCTGACTTTC.

This clone was seen more than once but under ten times. This chain joins TRBV9 and TRBJ2-3; D not certain. Between the trimmed V and J ends, which lost 0 bases and 6 bases, there was a span of 17 bases. The CDR3 is 16 residues long. The germline V gene has CDR1 SGDLS and CDR2 YYNGEE. The CDR3 region is CASSVAPSITVDTQYF. The CDR3 DNA sequence: TGTGCCAGCAGCGTAGCCCCCAGCATCACCGTCGATACGCAGTATTTT. Full variable domain (missing parts from reference TRBV9 and TRBJ2-3): DSGVTQTPKHLITATGQRVTLRCSPRSGDLSVYWYQQSLDQGLQFLIQYYNGEERAKGNILERFSAQQFPDLHSELNLSSLELGDSALYFCASSVAPSITVDTQYFGPGTRLTVL.

The V gene is TRBV7-8, the J gene TRBJ2-7; 9 positions match TRBD1. V was pared by 0 bases and J by 1 base, with 1 base of the junction left unmatched. CDR1 and CDR2 (germline): SGHVS, FQNEAQ. The CDR3 is 15 residues long. Written as DNA, the CDR3 is TGTGCCAGCAGCTTAGCTGGGACAGGGTCCTACGAGCAGTACTTC. Encoded protein: CASSLAGTGSYEQYF.